This TCR beta chain was documented in a study of Graves' ophthalmopathy and Graves' hyperthyroidism. The CDR3 sequence is 14 residues long. V lost 5 bases and J 4 bases, leaving 15 bases between the germline ends. Germline assignment: CDR1 MDHEN and CDR2 SYDVKM. This clonotype was recorded a few times. The antigen remains undetermined. Findings of the study overall: Blood also carried most expanded thyroid clonotypes exceeding 0.001 frequency.

Amplification of TCR beta CDR3 regions used RNA transcripts. RT-PCR was first run with HTBI primers, then multiplex PCR in a second round. From the multiplex PCR reads, TCRdb called clonotypes with MiXCR, one entry per CDR3 protein. Of over a million distinct CDR3 sequences in the sample, roughly two fifths were seen once. The sequenced sample consisted of peripheral blood or thyroid tissue (not recorded which). The chain employs TRBV28 and TRBJ2-7; either TRBD1 or TRBD2 may fit D (5 bases each). The TCR was taken from an adult man with Graves' hyperthyroidism. The CDR3 spells CASSPGPLRYEQYF. The CDR3 DNA sequence: TGTGCCAGCAGTCCGGGACCCCTAAGGTACGAGCAGTACTTC.